This TCR beta chain comes out of a study of cytomegalovirus exposure and HLA in healthy donors. Overall study context: Out of roughly 200 million T cells, an earlier analysis found 117 million unique TCR beta sequences in total. HLA-typed donors were the source of 83 million or so unique TCRs, which an early data release held.

The germline CDR1 and CDR2 sequences are MDHEN and SYDVKM. The CDR3 runs 15 residues. The V gene end was trimmed by 7 bases and the J gene end by 3 bases; junction bases not matched to a gene: 11. The PCR contained 60 Vbeta and 13 Jbeta primers. Generated by immunoSEQ multiplex PCR, the TCRdb table keeps only in-frame clones and is missing some. The sample consists of some 150,000 clones, approximately 82% of them appearing once. The chain couples TRBV28 to TRBJ2-7; 8 bases line up with TRBD2. The specimen sequenced was PBMCs. The TCR comes from a man between 18 and 29 years old in good health and CMV-seropositive. CDR3 sequence: CASTSPAGGRYEQYF. CDR3 coding DNA: TGTGCCAGCACTTCCCCGGCGGGAGGTCGCTACGAGCAGTACTTC.